This T cell receptor beta chain derives from a study of blood T cell repertoires in COVID-19. Looking at the study overall: The United States, Italy and Spain were the sources of the acute and convalescent COVID-19 samples. Sample material is recorded as cDNA or gDNA derived from T cells, B-cell-depleted T cells, or PBMCs.

The protocol was immunoSEQ multiplex PCR, while the TCRdb copy is restricted to in-frame clones and leaves out a portion. Altogether roughly 60,000 clones are present, 85% to 90% being singletons, with the ten largest covering 3.9%. V lost 2 bases to trimming and J lost 4 bases; unmatched junction nucleotides: 7. The germline gives CDR1 SGHVS, CDR2 FQNEAQ. The CDR3 is 15 residues long. This rearrangement joins TRBV7-8 to TRBJ2-7, with 8 bases fitting TRBD2. Sequencing was performed on peripheral blood. The TCR comes from a human donor in a cohort sampled during active COVID-19. The CDR3 sequence: CASSLYAGGGYEQYF. As DNA, the CDR3 is TGTGCCAGCAGCTTATATGCCGGGGGGGGGTACGAGCAGTACTTC.